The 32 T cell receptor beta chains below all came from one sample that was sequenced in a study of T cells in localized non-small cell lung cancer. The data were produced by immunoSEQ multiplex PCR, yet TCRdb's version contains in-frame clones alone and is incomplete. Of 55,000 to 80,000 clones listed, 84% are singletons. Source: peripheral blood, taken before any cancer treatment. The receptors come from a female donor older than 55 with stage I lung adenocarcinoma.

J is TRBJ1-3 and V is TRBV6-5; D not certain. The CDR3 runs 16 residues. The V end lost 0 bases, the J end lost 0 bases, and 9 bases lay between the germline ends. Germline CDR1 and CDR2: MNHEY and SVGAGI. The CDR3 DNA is TGTGCCAGCAGTTACTCGAATTATCCCTCTGGAAACACCATATATTTT. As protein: CASSYSNYPSGNTIYF.

The CDR3 coding sequence is TGTGCCAGCAGCTTAGAATCAGGGACTAATGAAAAACTGTTTTTT. This sequence encodes CASSLESGTNEKLFF. The chain uses TRBV5-4 and TRBJ1-4; the D gene is possibly TRBD1 (5 bases). V gave up 2 bases and J gave up 2 bases, with 10 bases separating them. This CDR3 is 15 amino acids long. CDR1 and CDR2 (germline): SGHNT, YYREEE (reference sequence).

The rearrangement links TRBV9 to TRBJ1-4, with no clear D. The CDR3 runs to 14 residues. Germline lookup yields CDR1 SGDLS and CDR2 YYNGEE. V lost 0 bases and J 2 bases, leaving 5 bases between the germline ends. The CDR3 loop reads CASSVVGTNEKLFF. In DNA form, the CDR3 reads TGTGCCAGCAGCGTAGTAGGGACTAATGAAAAACTGTTTTTT.

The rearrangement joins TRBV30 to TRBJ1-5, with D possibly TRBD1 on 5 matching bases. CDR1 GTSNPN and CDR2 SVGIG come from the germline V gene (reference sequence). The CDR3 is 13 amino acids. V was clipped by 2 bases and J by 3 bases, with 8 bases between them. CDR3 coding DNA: TGTGCCTGGAGTACGGGGGTCAATCAGCCCCAGCATTTT. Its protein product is CAWSTGVNQPQHF. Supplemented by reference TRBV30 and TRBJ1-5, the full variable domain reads SQTIHQWPATLVQPVGSPLSLECTVEGTSNPNLYWYRQAAGRGLQLLFYSVGIGQISSEVPQNLSASRPQDRQFILSSKKLLLSDSGFYLCAWSTGVNQPQHFGDGTRLSIL.

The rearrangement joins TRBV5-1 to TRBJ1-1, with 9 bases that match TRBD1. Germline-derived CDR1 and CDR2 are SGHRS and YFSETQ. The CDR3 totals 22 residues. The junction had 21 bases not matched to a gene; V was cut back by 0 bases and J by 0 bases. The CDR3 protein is CASSLGNSGTGITSRVNTEAFF. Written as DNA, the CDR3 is TGCGCCAGCAGCTTGGGAAATTCCGGGACAGGGATAACTTCGCGGGTGAACACTGAAGCTTTCTTT.

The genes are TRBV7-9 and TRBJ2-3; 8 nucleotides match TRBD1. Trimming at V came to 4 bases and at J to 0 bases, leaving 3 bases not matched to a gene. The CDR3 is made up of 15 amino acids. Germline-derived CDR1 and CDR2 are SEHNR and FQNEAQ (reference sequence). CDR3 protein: CASSYYRGSTDTQYF. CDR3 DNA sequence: TGTGCCAGCAGCTACTACAGGGGGAGCACAGATACGCAGTATTTT.

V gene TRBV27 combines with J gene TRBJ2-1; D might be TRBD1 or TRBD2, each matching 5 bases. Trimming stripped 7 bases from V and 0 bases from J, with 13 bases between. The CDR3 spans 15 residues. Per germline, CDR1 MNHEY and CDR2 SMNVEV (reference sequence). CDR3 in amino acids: CASNIWGSSYNEQFF. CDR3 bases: TGTGCCAGCAACATCTGGGGGAGCTCCTACAATGAGCAGTTCTTC.

CDR3: CASSLRDRVEQYF. Here the CDR3 DNA reads TGTGCCAGCAGCCTCCGGGACAGGGTCGAGCAGTACTTC. The chain is built from TRBV7-9 and TRBJ2-7; 9 bases match TRBD1. The CDR3 spans 13 residues. Germline V gene lookup returns CDR1 SEHNR and CDR2 FQNEAQ (reference sequence). V was pared by 5 bases and J by 6 bases, with 5 bases of the junction left unmatched.

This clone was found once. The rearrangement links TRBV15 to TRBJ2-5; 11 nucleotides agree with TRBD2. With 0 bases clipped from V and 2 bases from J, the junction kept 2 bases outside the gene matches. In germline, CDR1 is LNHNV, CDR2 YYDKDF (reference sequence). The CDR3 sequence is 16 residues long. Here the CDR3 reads CATSRDLAGGQETQYF. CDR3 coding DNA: TGTGCCACCAGCAGAGACCTAGCGGGGGGTCAAGAGACCCAGTACTTC.

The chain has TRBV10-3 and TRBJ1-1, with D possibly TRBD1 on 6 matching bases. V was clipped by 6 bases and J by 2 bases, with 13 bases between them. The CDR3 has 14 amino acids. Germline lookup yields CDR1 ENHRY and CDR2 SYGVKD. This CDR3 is CAIRDRDENTEAFF. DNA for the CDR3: TGTGCCATCAGGGACAGAGACGAAAACACTGAAGCTTTCTTT.

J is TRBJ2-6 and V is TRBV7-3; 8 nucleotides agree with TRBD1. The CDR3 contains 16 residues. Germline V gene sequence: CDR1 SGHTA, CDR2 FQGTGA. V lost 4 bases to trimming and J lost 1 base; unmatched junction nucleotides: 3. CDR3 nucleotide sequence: TGTGCCAGCAGCTCCGGACAGGGTTCTGGGGCCAACGTCCTGACTTTC. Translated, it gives CASSSGQGSGANVLTF. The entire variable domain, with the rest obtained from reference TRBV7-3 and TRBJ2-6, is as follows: GAGVSQTPSNKVTEKGKYVELRCDPISGHTALYWYRQSLGQGPEFLIYFQGTGAADDSGLPNDRFFAVRPEGSVSTLKIQRTERGDSAVYLCASSSGQGSGANVLTFGAGSRLTVL.

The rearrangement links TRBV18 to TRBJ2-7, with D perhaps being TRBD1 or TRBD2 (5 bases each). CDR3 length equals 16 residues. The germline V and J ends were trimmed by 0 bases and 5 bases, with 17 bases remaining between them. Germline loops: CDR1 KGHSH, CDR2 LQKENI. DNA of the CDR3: TGTGCCAGCTCACCACCGGGGGTAACTCGGAGGAACGAGCAGTACTTC. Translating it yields CASSPPGVTRRNEQYF.

This CDR3 reads CASSEGWGLRNEQFF. CDR3 nucleotide sequence: TGTGCCAGCAGTGAAGGTTGGGGGCTTCGGAATGAGCAGTTCTTC. This chain joins TRBV6-1 and TRBJ2-1; D is perhaps TRBD1 (6 bases). V was shortened by 1 base and J by 7 bases, with 14 bases between the two germline ends. Germline CDR1 is MNHNS and CDR2 is SASEGT. The CDR3 extends over 15 amino acids.

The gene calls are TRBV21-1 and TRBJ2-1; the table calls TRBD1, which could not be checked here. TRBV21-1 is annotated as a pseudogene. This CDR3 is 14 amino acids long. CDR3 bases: TGTGCCAGCAGCAAAGACGACAGGGATAATGAGCAGTTCTTC. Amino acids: CASSKDDRDNEQFF.

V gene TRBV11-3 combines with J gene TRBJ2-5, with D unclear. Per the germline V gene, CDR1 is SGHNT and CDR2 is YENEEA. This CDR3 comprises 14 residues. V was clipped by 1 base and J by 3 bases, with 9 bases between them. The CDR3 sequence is CASSLGGRKETQYF. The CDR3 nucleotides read TGTGCCAGCAGCTTAGGGGGAAGGAAAGAGACCCAGTACTTC. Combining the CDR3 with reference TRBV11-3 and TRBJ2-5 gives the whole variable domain EAGVVQSPRYKIIEKKQPVAFWCNPISGHNTLYWYLQNLGQGPELLIRYENEEAVDDSQLPKDRFSAERLKGVDSTLKIQPAELGDSAVYLCASSLGGRKETQYFGPGTRLLVL.

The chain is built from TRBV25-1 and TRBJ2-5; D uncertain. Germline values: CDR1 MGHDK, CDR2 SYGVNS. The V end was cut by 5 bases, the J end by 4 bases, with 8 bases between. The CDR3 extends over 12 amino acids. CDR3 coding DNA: TGTGCCAGCAGTACACGGAGAGAGACCCAGTACTTC. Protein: CASSTRRETQYF.

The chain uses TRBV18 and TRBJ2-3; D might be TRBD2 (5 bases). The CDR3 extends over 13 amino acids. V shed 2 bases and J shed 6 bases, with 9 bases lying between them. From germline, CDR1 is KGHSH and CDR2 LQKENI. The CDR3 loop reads CASSPSRRDTQYF. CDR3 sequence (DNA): TGTGCCAGCTCACCATCCCGGAGGGATACGCAGTATTTT. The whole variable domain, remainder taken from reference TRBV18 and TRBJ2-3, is NAGVMQNPRHLVRRRGQEARLRCSPMKGHSHVYWYRQLPEEGLKFMVYLQKENIIDESGMPKERFSAEFPKEGPSILRIQQVVRGDSAAYFCASSPSRRDTQYFGPGTRLTVL.

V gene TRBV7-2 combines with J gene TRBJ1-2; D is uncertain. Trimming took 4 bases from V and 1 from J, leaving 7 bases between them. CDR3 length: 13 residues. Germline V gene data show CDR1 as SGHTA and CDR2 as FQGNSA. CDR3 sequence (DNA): TGTGCCAGCAGCTCCCAAATTAACTATGGCTACACCTTC. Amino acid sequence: CASSSQINYGYTF. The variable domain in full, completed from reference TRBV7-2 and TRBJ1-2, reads GAGVSQSPSNKVTEKGKDVELRCDPISGHTALYWYRQSLGQGLEFLIYFQGNSAPDKSGLPSDRFSAERTGGSVSTLTIQRTQQEDSAVYLCASSSQINYGYTFGSGTRLTVV.

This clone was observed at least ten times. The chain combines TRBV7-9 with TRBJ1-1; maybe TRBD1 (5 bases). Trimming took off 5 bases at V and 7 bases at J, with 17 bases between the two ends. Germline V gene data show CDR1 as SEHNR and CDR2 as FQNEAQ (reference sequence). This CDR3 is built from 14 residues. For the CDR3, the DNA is TGTGCCAGCAGCCCCGGGGGGGGGAGATTTGAAGCTTTCTTT. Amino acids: CASSPGGGRFEAFF.

The CDR3 is CASSFGGVSNEKLFF. The CDR3 DNA reads as TGTGCCAGCAGTTTCGGGGGCGTTTCTAATGAAAAACTGTTTTTT. The rearrangement links TRBV27 to TRBJ1-4; tentatively, D is TRBD1 (6 bases). There are 15 residues in the CDR3. Trimming cost V 3 bases and J 3 bases, with 11 bases left between them. Germline V gene lookup returns CDR1 MNHEY and CDR2 SMNVEV (reference sequence).

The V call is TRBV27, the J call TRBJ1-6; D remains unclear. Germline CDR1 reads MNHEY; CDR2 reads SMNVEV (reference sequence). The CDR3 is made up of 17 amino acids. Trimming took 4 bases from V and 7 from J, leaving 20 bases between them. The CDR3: CASSSLPGSYPNSPLHF. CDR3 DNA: TGTGCCAGCAGTTCCCTTCCTGGCTCGTATCCCAATTCACCCCTCCACTTT.

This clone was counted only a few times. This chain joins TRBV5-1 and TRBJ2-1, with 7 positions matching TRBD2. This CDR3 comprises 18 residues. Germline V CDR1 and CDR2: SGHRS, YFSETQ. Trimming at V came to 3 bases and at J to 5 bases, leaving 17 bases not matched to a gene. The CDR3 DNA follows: TGCGCCAGCAGCTCCCCCTACGGTTTGCGGGGGAGTCACAATGAGCAGTTCTTC. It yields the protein CASSSPYGLRGSHNEQFF. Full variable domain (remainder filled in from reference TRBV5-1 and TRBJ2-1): KAGVTQTPRYLIKTRGQQVTLSCSPISGHRSVSWYQQTPGQGLQFLFEYFSETQRNKGNFPGRFSGRQFSNSRSEMNVSTLELGDSALYLCASSSPYGLRGSHNEQFFGPGTRLTVL.

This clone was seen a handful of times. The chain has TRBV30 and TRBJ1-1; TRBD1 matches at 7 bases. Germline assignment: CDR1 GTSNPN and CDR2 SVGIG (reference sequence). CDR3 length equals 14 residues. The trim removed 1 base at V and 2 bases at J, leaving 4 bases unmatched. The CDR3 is CAWSEGQHNTEAFF. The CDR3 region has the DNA TGTGCCTGGAGTGAGGGACAGCATAACACTGAAGCTTTCTTT.

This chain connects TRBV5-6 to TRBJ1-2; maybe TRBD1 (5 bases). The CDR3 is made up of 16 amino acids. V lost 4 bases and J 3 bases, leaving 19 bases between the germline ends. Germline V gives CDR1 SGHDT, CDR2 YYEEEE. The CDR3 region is CASSPKPGTVDYGYTF. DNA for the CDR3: TGTGCCAGCAGCCCGAAACCCGGGACGGTAGACTATGGCTACACCTTC.

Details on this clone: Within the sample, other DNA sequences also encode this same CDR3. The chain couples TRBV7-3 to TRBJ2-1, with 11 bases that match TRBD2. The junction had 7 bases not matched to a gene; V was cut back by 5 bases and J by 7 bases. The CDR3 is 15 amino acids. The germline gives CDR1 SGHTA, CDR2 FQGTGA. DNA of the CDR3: TGTGCCAGCAGCCCAGGGACTAGCGGAGGGAATGAGCAGTTCTTC. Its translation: CASSPGTSGGNEQFF.

CDR3 loop: CSVGLTGSGTQYF. CDR3 nucleotide sequence: TGCAGCGTTGGCCTGACAGGGTCGGGGACCCAGTACTTC. The chain combines TRBV29-1 with TRBJ2-5; 7 bases map to TRBD1. Trimming at V came to 4 bases and at J to 7 bases, leaving 9 bases not matched to a gene. This CDR3 is built from 13 residues. Germline V gene sequence: CDR1 SQVTM, CDR2 ANQGSEA.

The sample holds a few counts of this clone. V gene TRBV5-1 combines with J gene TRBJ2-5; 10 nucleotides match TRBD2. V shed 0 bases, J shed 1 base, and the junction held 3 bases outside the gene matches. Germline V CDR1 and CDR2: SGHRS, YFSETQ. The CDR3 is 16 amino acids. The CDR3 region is CASSLGASGGQETQYF. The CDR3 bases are TGCGCCAGCAGCTTGGGGGCTAGCGGGGGCCAAGAGACCCAGTACTTC.

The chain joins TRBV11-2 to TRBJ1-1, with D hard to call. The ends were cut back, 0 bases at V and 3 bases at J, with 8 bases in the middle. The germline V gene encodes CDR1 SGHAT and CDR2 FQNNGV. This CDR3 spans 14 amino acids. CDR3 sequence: CASSLEGFYTEAFF. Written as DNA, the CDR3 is TGTGCCAGCAGCTTAGAAGGGTTTTACACTGAAGCTTTCTTT.

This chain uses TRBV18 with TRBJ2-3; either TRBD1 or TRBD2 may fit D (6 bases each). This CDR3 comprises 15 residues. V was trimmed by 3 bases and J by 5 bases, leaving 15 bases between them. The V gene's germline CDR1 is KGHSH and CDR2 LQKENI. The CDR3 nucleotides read TGTGCCAGCTCACCCAGCCCGGGGGCGGGAGATACGCAGTATTTT. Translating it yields CASSPSPGAGDTQYF.

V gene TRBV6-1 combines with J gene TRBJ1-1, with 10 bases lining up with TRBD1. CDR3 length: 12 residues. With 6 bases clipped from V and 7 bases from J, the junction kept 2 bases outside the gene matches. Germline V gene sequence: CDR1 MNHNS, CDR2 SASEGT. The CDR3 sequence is CASRGTGDEAFF. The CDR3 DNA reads TGTGCCAGCAGAGGGACAGGGGATGAAGCTTTCTTT.

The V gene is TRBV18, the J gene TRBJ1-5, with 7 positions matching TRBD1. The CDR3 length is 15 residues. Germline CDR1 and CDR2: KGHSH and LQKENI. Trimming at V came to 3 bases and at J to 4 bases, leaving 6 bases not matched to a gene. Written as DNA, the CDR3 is TGTGCCAGCTCACCGGCCGGGACAGAGAATCAGCCCCAGCATTTT. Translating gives CASSPAGTENQPQHF.

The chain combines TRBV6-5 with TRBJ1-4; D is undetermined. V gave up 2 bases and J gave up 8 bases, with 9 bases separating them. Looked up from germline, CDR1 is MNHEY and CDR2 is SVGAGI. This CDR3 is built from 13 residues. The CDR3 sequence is CASSYGRVEKLFF. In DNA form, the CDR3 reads TGTGCCAGCAGTTACGGGAGGGTCGAAAAACTGTTTTTT.